The 20 T cell receptor beta chains given below trace back to one sample, sequenced in a study of beta chain features in type 1 diabetes. Notes on the study in general: Significant though moderate, a shortening of TCRB CDR3s appeared in all four CD4+ subsets of Type 1 diabetes patients.

The sequenced template was cDNA made from the entire isolated RNA. TCRdb keeps only in-frame clones here, not all; method: immunoSEQ multiplex PCR. The sample has about 660,000 clones; around 15% are singletons. Which antigens these TCRs recognize remains unknown. Sequenced sample: naive CD4+ T cells from blood. The origin of the receptors is a man younger than 35 with type 1 diabetes.

This clone has just a few counts. The rearrangement links TRBV7-9 to TRBJ2-1; D unclear. CDR1 is SEHNR and CDR2 is FQNEAQ in the germline V gene (reference sequence). Trimming left V 0 bases short and J 0 bases short, with 18 bases between. The CDR3 is 19 residues long. In DNA, the CDR3 is TGTGCCAGCAGCTTAGCAGGCGGATCGGCCGAAAGCTCCTACAATGAGCAGTTCTTC. Its translation is CASSLAGGSAESSYNEQFF.

This chain connects TRBV2 to TRBJ1-2; TRBD1 is a possible D gene (6 bases). V was trimmed by 6 bases and J by 5 bases, leaving 10 bases between them. CDR1 and CDR2 (germline): SNHLY, FYNNEI. The CDR3 is 12 residues long. The CDR3 loop is CASSSGQYGYTF. CDR3 sequence (DNA): TGTGCCAGCAGCTCCGGACAGTATGGCTACACCTTC.

The chain has TRBV9 and TRBJ1-1, with a weak D call TRBD1 (6 bases). V was clipped by 0 bases and J by 5 bases, with 11 bases between them. Germline values: CDR1 SGDLS, CDR2 YYNGEE. The CDR3 consists of 14 residues. CDR3 sequence: CASSVVAGVTEAFF. In nucleotides, the CDR3 is TGTGCCAGCAGCGTAGTAGCAGGGGTAACTGAAGCTTTCTTT.

This clone was picked up a small number of times. The rearrangement links TRBV4-2 to TRBJ2-5; TRBD2 matches at 8 bases. V trimming: 1 base; J trimming: 5 bases; junction bases outside the gene matches: 6. Per germline, CDR1 LGHNA and CDR2 YNFKEQ. CDR3 length equals 15 residues. The CDR3 DNA reads as TGTGCCAGCAGCCAAGTTACTAGCGGCGGCGAGACCCAGTACTTC. This codes for CASSQVTSGGETQYF.

The gene calls are TRBV5-6 and TRBJ2-1; TRBD2 is a possible D gene (5 bases). This CDR3 spans 14 amino acids. V lost 0 bases to trimming and J lost 9 bases, with 13 bases between them. Germline loops: CDR1 SGHDT, CDR2 YYEEEE. The CDR3 region is CASSLAGGRIEQFF. The CDR3, as DNA: TGTGCCAGCAGCTTGGCTGGTGGGAGAATTGAGCAGTTCTTC.

The chain has TRBV6-6 and TRBJ2-5; TRBD2 might be the D (7 bases). V was clipped by 5 bases and J by 3 bases, with 10 bases between them. The CDR3 spans 13 residues. Germline CDR1 and CDR2: MNHNY and SVGAGI (reference sequence). CDR3 nucleotides: TGTGCCAGCAGTGGGGGGGGCGAAGAGACCCAGTACTTC. Protein product: CASSGGGEETQYF.

V and J are TRBV19 and TRBJ1-1; 8 bases map to TRBD1. The CDR3 totals 13 residues. After removal of 6 bases from V and 5 bases from J, the junction contained 5 bases not matched to a gene. Germline CDR1 and CDR2: LNHDA and SQIVND (reference sequence). CDR3 nucleotides: TGTGCCAGTAGCCGACAGGGGAGTACTGAAGCTTTCTTT. This sequence encodes CASSRQGSTEAFF.

This clone came up a few times. V is TRBV6-5 and J is TRBJ1-5, with 10 bases identical to TRBD1. The trim removed 10 bases at V and 7 bases at J, leaving 10 bases unmatched. Germline lookup yields CDR1 MNHEY and CDR2 SVGAGI. The CDR3 spans 14 residues. This chain's CDR3 is CATMTGGTRQPQHF. The CDR3 coding sequence is TGTGCCACTATGACAGGGGGCACGCGGCAGCCCCAGCATTTT.

This clone has just a few counts. This chain uses TRBV6-5 with TRBJ1-2; D is unresolved. V was cut by 6 bases and J by 4 bases, with 12 bases left in between. The CDR3 has 13 residues. Germline loops: CDR1 MNHEY, CDR2 SVGAGI. The CDR3 DNA follows: TGTGCCAGCAGACCCGATACCGTCTATGGCTACACCTTC. This codes for CASRPDTVYGYTF.

In this sample, this clone turned up a few times. CDR3 coding DNA: TGTGCCAGCAGCTTAGGAGGCGCGCTGGGGGATACGCAGTATTTT. It codes for CASSLGGALGDTQYF. V is TRBV7-9 and J is TRBJ2-3; D is uncertain. Germline loops: CDR1 SEHNR, CDR2 FQNEAQ (reference sequence). The CDR3 is made up of 15 amino acids. The V end was cut by 1 base, the J end by 6 bases, with 14 bases between.

CDR3 in amino acids: CVAAGRDTQYF. CDR3 in DNA: TGTGTCGCAGCGGGCCGGGATACGCAGTATTTT. The J gene is TRBJ2-3, the V gene TRBV6-6; a possible D gene is TRBD2 (6 bases). Germline V gene sequence: CDR1 MNHNY, CDR2 SVGAGI (reference sequence). This CDR3 contains 11 residues.

This clone has only a few counts. This chain uses TRBV7-2 with TRBJ2-7; possible D gene TRBD2, 5 bases. The CDR3 contains 14 residues. V was trimmed by 2 bases and J by 9 bases, leaving 17 bases between them. Germline V CDR1 and CDR2: SGHTA, FQGNSA. The CDR3 nucleotides read TGTGCCAGCAGCTTATTAATAGACTCTCGGGGGCAGTACTTC. Protein: CASSLLIDSRGQYF.

The CDR3 spells CAWTQGGMGEAFF. As DNA, the CDR3 is TGTGCCTGGACCCAAGGGGGAATGGGTGAAGCTTTCTTT. V is TRBV30 and J is TRBJ1-1, with D maybe TRBD1 (6 bases). This CDR3 region has 13 residues. Germline CDR1 reads GTSNPN; CDR2 reads SVGIG (reference sequence). V was pared by 4 bases and J by 7 bases, with 16 bases between.

This clone has a handful of counts. The V gene is TRBV7-9, the J gene TRBJ2-1; 10 nucleotides align to TRBD2. The CDR3 totals 16 residues. Germline CDR1 SEHNR, CDR2 FQNEAQ (reference sequence). V trimming: 6 bases; J trimming: 12 bases; junction bases outside the gene matches: 17. The CDR3 loop is CASRPSASGSQRRQFF. The CDR3 coding sequence is TGTGCCAGCAGACCCTCTGCTAGCGGGAGCCAACGGAGGCAGTTCTTC.

CDR3 residues: CASSPPGDTQYF. In DNA, the CDR3 is TGTGCCAGCAGCCCCCCAGGGGATACCCAGTACTTC. The V and J genes are TRBV7-2 and TRBJ2-5; D perhaps matches TRBD1 (6 bases). V lost 5 bases, J lost 8 bases, and 12 bases lay in between. Germline V gene sequence: CDR1 SGHTA, CDR2 FQGNSA. This CDR3 is 12 amino acids long.

The V call is TRBV11-1, the J call TRBJ1-2; D remains unclear. Germline assignment: CDR1 SGHAT and CDR2 FQDESV (reference sequence). V was shortened by 6 bases and J by 5 bases, with 13 bases between the two germline ends. The CDR3 spans 13 residues. In DNA form, the CDR3 reads TGTGCCAGCAGTCGGGCCTCCATGTATGGCTACACCTTC. Its translation: CASSRASMYGYTF.

The V gene is TRBV4-3, the J gene TRBJ1-2; D not certain. The CDR3 consists of 16 residues. The V end lost 1 base, the J end lost 4 bases, and 16 bases lay between the germline ends. Germline-derived CDR1 and CDR2 are LGHNA and YSLEER. The CDR3 is CASSQVIGLNPYGYTF. The CDR3 DNA sequence: TGCGCCAGCAGCCAAGTGATAGGACTAAACCCCTATGGCTACACCTTC.

The chain couples TRBV5-1 to TRBJ2-3, with TRBD2 identical over 8 bases. Germline lookup yields CDR1 SGHRS and CDR2 YFSETQ. CDR3 length: 16 residues. The ends lost 4 bases at V and 0 bases at J; junction bases unmatched: 7. The CDR3, as DNA: TGCGCCAGCAGCGCATCTAGCGGGCGTAGCACAGATACGCAGTATTTT. This codes for CASSASSGRSTDTQYF.

This clone has a handful of counts. The chain couples TRBV19 to TRBJ1-5, with 7 bases matching TRBD1. The CDR3 sequence is 15 residues long. The germline V gene has CDR1 LNHDA and CDR2 SQIVND (reference sequence). V trimming: 6 bases; J trimming: 5 bases; junction bases outside the gene matches: 10. This CDR3 is CASSHPDRVDQPQHF. Written as DNA, the CDR3 is TGTGCCAGTAGCCATCCAGACAGGGTGGATCAGCCCCAGCATTTT.

This clone has only a few counts. The J gene is TRBJ2-7, the V gene TRBV7-6; tentative D call: TRBD2 (5 bases). V was trimmed by 4 bases and J by 2 bases, leaving 21 bases between them. From germline, CDR1 is SGHVS and CDR2 FNYEAQ. There are 17 residues in the CDR3. The CDR3 DNA is TGTGCCAGCAGCTACTATTCCGGGCCTAACGGGGCCTACGAGCAGTACTTC. Its translation: CASSYYSGPNGAYEQYF.